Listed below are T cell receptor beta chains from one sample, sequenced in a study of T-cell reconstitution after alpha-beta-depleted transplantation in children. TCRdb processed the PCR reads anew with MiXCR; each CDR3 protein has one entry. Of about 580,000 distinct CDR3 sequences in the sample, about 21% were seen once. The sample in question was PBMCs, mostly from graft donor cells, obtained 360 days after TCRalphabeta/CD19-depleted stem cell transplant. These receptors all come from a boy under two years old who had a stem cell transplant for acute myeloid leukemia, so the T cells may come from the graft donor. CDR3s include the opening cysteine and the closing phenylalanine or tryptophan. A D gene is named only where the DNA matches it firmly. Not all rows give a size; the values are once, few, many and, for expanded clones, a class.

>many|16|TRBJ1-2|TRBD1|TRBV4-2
TGTGCCAGCAGCCAAGAGGGGATACAGGGGGTAGATGGCTACACCTTC
CASSQEGIQGVDGYTF
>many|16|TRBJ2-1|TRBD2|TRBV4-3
TGCGCCAGCAGCCAAGCGCCAGCGGGGGGGCTCCGGGAGCAGTTCTTC
CASSQAPAGGLREQFF
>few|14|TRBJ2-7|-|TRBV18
TGTGCCAGCTCCCAGGCAGGGTGGCTCTACGAGCAGTACTTC
CASSQAGWLYEQYF
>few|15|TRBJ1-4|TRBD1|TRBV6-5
TGTGCCAGCAGTAACTTCGGACAGGGAGGGGAAAAACTGTTTTTT
CASSNFGQGGEKLFF
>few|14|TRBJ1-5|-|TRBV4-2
TGTGCCAGCAGCCAAGTTAAAGGTAGCCAGCCCCAGCATTTT
CASSQVKGSQPQHF
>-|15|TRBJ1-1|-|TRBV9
TGTGCCAGCAGCGTACCTCAGGGAATGAACACTGAAGCTTTCTTT
CASSVPQGMNTEAFF
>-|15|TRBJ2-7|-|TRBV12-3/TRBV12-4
TGTGCCAGCAGTCCTATATCCGGGAAATCCTACGAGCAGTACTTC
CASSPISGKSYEQYF
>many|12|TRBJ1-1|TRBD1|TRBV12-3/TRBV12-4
TGTGCCAGCAGGCCAGGGGGGACTGAAGCTTTCTTT
CASRPGGTEAFF
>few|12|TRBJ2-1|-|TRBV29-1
TGCAGCGTTGAAAGGACAGTCAATGAGCAGTTCTTC
CSVERTVNEQFF
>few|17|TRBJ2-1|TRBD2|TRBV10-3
TGTGCCATCAGTGAGTCGTCTCCGGGAGGGACCCACAATGAGCAGTTCTTC
CAISESSPGGTHNEQFF
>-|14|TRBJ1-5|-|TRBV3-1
TGTGCCAGCAGCCAAGATCAAGTGAATCAGCCCCAGCATTTT
CASSQDQVNQPQHF
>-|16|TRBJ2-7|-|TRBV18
TGTGCCAGCGGGTACCCGATGCGCAGGGGAAACTACGAGCAGTACTTC
CASGYPMRRGNYEQYF
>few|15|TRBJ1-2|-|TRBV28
TGTGCCAGCAACGAACCGGGGGGGAGGCGCTATGGCTACACCTTC
CASNEPGGRRYGYTF
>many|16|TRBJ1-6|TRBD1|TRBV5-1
TGCGCCAGCAGCTTCCAAGGGACAGAAAAGAATTCACCCCTCCACTTT
CASSFQGTEKNSPLHF